This T cell receptor (beta chain) is drawn from a study of CD4 and CD8 cells across lung adenocarcinoma regions. This clonotype was counted many times. Donors had localized lung adenocarcinoma, a non-small cell lung cancer. MiXCR, run by TCRdb on the PCR reads, gives a single entry per CDR3 protein. The table records tens of thousands of distinct CDR3 sequences, roughly half of them present only once. Trimming removed 0 bases from V and 1 base from J; junction bases left unmatched: 6. Germline assignment: CDR1 MNHEY and CDR2 SVGAGI. CDR3 length: 16 residues. The sequence derives from a male donor with lung adenocarcinoma. The CD4 and CD8 labels of this study may be unreliable. The chain recombines TRBV6-5 with TRBJ2-7, with 7 bases fitting TRBD2. What was sequenced was CD4+ T cells from the center of a lung tumor. The CDR3 DNA sequence: TGTGCCAGCAGTTACTCTAATCCAGCGGGGTCCTACGAGCAGTACTTC. This encodes CASSYSNPAGSYEQYF.